The sequence of this TCR beta chain was determined in a study of long-term antiretroviral therapy in people with HIV. V lost 6 bases and J lost 2; bases outside the gene matches: 5. Germline CDR1 reads MNHEY; CDR2 reads SVGAGI. The CDR3 extends over 14 amino acids. This clone was detected only a few times. Researchers ran immunoSEQ v3.0 at survey level. The repertoire was sequenced with immunoSEQ multiplex PCR; TCRdb's copy has only in-frame clones and lacks some. The table includes around 26,000 clones, 82% detected once. The sample consisted of unsorted PBMCs, taken 2.9 years after starting antiretroviral therapy. The clonotype originates from a man aged 45 to 65 with HIV. The rearrangement uses TRBV6-5 and TRBJ1-2; 8 positions match TRBD1. The CDR3 bases are TGTGCCAGCAGAGAGCAGGGGGCGAACTATGGCTACACCTTC. It is translated as CASREQGANYGYTF.